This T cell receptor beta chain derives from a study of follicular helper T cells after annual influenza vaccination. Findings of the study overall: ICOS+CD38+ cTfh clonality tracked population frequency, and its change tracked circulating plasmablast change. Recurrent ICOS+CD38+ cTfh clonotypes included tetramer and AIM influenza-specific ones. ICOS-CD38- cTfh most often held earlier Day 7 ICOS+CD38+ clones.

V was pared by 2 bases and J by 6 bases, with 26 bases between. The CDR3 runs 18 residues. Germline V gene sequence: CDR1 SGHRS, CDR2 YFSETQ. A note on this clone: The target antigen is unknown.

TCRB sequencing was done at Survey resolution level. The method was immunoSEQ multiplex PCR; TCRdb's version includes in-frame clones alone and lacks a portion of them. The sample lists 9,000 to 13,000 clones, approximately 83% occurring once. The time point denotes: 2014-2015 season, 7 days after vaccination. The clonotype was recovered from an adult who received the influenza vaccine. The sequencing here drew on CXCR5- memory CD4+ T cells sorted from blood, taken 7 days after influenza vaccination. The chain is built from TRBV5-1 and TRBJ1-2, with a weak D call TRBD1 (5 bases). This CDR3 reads CASSFLGGRQPGPDGYTF. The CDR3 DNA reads TGCGCCAGCAGCTTCCTCGGGGGTAGGCAACCGGGGCCCGATGGCTACACCTTC.